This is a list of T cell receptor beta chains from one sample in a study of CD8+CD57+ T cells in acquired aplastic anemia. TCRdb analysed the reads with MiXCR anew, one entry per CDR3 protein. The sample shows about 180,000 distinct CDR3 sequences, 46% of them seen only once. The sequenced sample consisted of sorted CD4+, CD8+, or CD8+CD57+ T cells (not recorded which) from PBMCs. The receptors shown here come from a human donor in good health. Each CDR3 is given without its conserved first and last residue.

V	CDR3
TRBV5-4	ASSLRGVSAEQY
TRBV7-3	ASSYTSVETQY
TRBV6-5	ASSYSISSGNTIY
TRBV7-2	ASSLRDSRPYEQY
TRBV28	ASSLWGGGTSYEQY
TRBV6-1	ASSEADRYYGYT
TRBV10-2	ASLTSGAYNEQF
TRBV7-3	ASSLSRLAGGFDEQF
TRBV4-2	ASSQGDRDTDTQY
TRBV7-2	ASSFSGLTYEQY
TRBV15	ATSRGAGGGTQETQY
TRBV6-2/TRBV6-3	ASSYSLLAGGPSGNEQF
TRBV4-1	ASSHRGQASNSPLH
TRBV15	ATSSPPWGGEQF
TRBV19	ASTHSDTTSQPQH
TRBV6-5	ASSSSMITEAF
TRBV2	ASSSRGGGEQF
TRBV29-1	SALDRPTYNEQF
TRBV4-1	ASSPALTHSPLH
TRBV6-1	ASSPGQSSGNTIY
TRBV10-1	ASSATLLTGGLY
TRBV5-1	ASSLEGSNEKLF
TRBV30	AWYSGGGTGELF
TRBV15	ATSRGRFPQEY
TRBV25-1	ASSDDGSVDEQY
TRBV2	ASSPDRLNQPQH
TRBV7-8	ASSLWSRDSYEQY
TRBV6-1	ASSPSWGAGYNEQF